The rows below give T cell receptor beta chains drawn from one sample of a study of control samples from healthy donors and cancer patients. Method: immunoSEQ multiplex PCR; TCRdb's copy keeps in-frame clones and lacks some. This sample has some 58,000 clones, with around 87% found just once. Sequenced material: PBMCs. All receptors derive from a woman aged 60-75 years with lung cancer. Each CDR3 is given with its conserved first and last residue. The order of the fields is J gene, V gene, clone size, D gene, CDR3 protein, CDR3 DNA. A D gene is named only where the DNA matches it firmly. Only some rows state a clone size, as once, few, many or a class for expanded clones.

>TRBJ1-2|TRBV6-1|-|TRBD1
CASSERQGYGYTF
TGTGCCAGCAGTGAAAGACAGGGCTATGGCTACACCTTC
>TRBJ2-7|TRBV6-5|-|-
CASKNPVEQYF
TGTGCCAGCAAGAACCCCGTCGAGCAGTACTTC
>TRBJ1-1|TRBV7-8|-|-
CASRRTGNTEAFF
TGTGCCAGCAGGAGGACGGGAAACACTGAAGCTTTCTTT
>TRBJ2-2|TRBV30|once|TRBD1
CASTGVTNTGELFF
TGTGCCTCAACAGGGGTTACTAACACCGGGGAGCTGTTTTTT
>TRBJ1-5|TRBV2|-|-
CASSVRGNQPQHF
TGTGCCAGCAGTGTGAGGGGAAATCAGCCCCAGCATTTT
>TRBJ1-2|TRBV5-8|-|-
CASSLNRQGGDDGYTF
TGTGCCAGCAGCCTCAATCGGCAGGGCGGGGACGATGGCTACACCTTC
>TRBJ2-3|TRBV30|-|TRBD2
CAWSTGGRASTDTQYF
TGTGCCTGGAGTACGGGAGGAAGAGCTAGCACAGATACGCAGTATTTT
>TRBJ2-5|TRBV19|-|-
CASNDRLVKTQYF
TGTGCCAGTAACGACAGGCTGGTAAAGACCCAGTACTTC
>TRBJ2-7|TRBV9|-|TRBD1
CASSPGQGSSYEQYF
TGTGCCAGCAGCCCAGGACAGGGGAGCTCCTACGAGCAGTACTTC
>TRBJ2-1|TRBV9|-|-
CASSEQGRVPNEQFF
TGTGCCAGCAGCGAACAGGGTCGGGTTCCTAATGAGCAGTTCTTC
>TRBJ1-2|TRBV20-1|-|-
CSASQGTGYTF
TGCAGTGCTTCGCAGGGAACTGGCTACACCTTC
>TRBJ2-6|TRBV2|once|-
CASRGGHGSGANVLTF
TGTGCCAGCAGAGGCGGACATGGGAGTGGGGCCAACGTCCTGACTTTC
>TRBJ2-7|TRBV28|-|TRBD2
CASSLTSGVSFEQYF
TGTGCCAGCAGTTTAACTAGCGGGGTCTCTTTCGAGCAGTACTTC
>TRBJ2-2|TRBV3-1/TRBV3-2|-|TRBD1
CASSQAAGGNTGELFF
TGTGCCAGCAGCCAAGCGGCAGGGGGGAACACCGGGGAGCTGTTTTTT
>TRBJ1-6|TRBV9|once|-
CASSVEAGPYNSPLHF
TGTGCCAGCAGCGTAGAGGCAGGCCCCTATAATTCACCCCTCCACTTT
>TRBJ2-1|TRBV5-1|-|-
CASRLGRPYNEQFF
TGCGCCAGCAGGTTGGGGAGGCCGTACAATGAGCAGTTCTTC
>TRBJ2-1|TRBV27|-|-
CASGWGTAYNEQFF
TGTGCCAGCGGTTGGGGGACCGCCTACAATGAGCAGTTCTTC
>TRBJ2-7|TRBV11-1|-|-
CASSSGPFDSYEQYF
TGTGCCAGCAGCTCAGGTCCCTTTGACTCCTACGAGCAGTACTTC
>TRBJ1-5|TRBV5-6|once|-
CASSLDHSNQPQHF
TGTGCCAGCAGCTTGGACCATAGCAATCAGCCCCAGCATTTT
>TRBJ1-2|TRBV3-1/TRBV3-2|-|-
CASSQEGINYGYTF
TGTGCCAGCAGCCAAGAGGGAATTAACTATGGCTACACCTTC
>TRBJ1-1|TRBV7-9|-|-
CASSPASLVEAFF
TGTGCCAGCAGCCCTGCGAGCCTCGTAGAAGCTTTCTTT
>TRBJ1-5|TRBV10-3|few|-
CAISEAGLGQPQHF
TGTGCCATCAGTGAGGCAGGGTTGGGTCAGCCCCAGCATTTT
>TRBJ2-2|TRBV24-1|once|-
CATSDPGSTGELFF
TGTGCCACCAGTGATCCCGGCTCGACCGGGGAGCTGTTTTTT
>TRBJ1-5|TRBV7-2|-|TRBD1
CASSLATTGYQPQHF
TGTGCCAGCAGCTTAGCGACGACAGGGTATCAGCCCCAGCATTTT
>TRBJ2-1|TRBV9|-|-
CASSTGQPYNEQFF
TGTGCCAGCAGCACCGGACAGCCCTACAATGAGCAGTTCTTC
>TRBJ1-2|TRBV9|-|-
CASGGSLYGYTF
TGTGCCAGCGGCGGCAGTCTCTATGGCTACACCTTC
>TRBJ1-2|TRBV28|-|-
CASSLEGIVNLYGYTF
TGTGCCAGCAGTTTAGAAGGGATTGTTAACCTTTATGGCTACACCTTC
>TRBJ2-6|TRBV2|-|TRBD1
CASSLDRGLAGANVLTF
TGTGCCAGCAGTCTGGACAGGGGATTAGCTGGGGCCAACGTCCTGACTTTC
>TRBJ1-1|TRBV5-1|-|-
CASSLDQVSEAFF
TGCGCCAGCAGCTTGGACCAGGTATCTGAAGCTTTCTTT
>TRBJ2-1|TRBV27|-|-
CASSPDSRNEQFF
TGTGCCAGCAGCCCGGACAGTCGTAATGAGCAGTTCTTC
>TRBJ1-2|TRBV7-2|-|TRBD1
CASSAQGGTGMHYTF
TGTGCCAGCAGCGCTCAAGGGGGGACAGGGATGCACTACACCTTC
>TRBJ2-7|TRBV4-2|few|TRBD1
CASSQDLQGDEQYF
TGTGCCAGCAGCCAAGATCTACAGGGGGACGAGCAGTACTTC
>TRBJ1-5|TRBV7-9|-|-
CASSLAGQPQHF
TGTGCCAGCAGCTTAGCTGGTCAGCCCCAGCATTTT
>TRBJ1-6|TRBV30|-|-
CAWTGYWSSYNSPLHF
TGTGCCTGGACGGGGTATTGGAGCTCCTATAATTCACCCCTCCACTTT
>TRBJ2-2|TRBV2|-|TRBD2
CASDLGGASGELFF
TGTGCCAGCGACCTCGGGGGGGCGTCCGGGGAGCTGTTTTTT
>TRBJ1-3|TRBV5-1|-|TRBD1
CASSWAPGQSPFSGNTIYF
TGCGCCAGCAGCTGGGCGCCGGGACAGTCCCCGTTCTCTGGAAACACCATATATTTT
>TRBJ1-1|TRBV5-6|-|-
CASSFLGEAFF
TGTGCCAGCAGCTTCCTCGGTGAAGCTTTCTTT
>TRBJ2-5|TRBV5-1|-|TRBD2
CASSLTGTSEETQYF
TGCGCCAGCAGCTTGACCGGGACTAGTGAAGAGACCCAGTACTTC
>TRBJ1-3|TRBV5-1|-|-
CASSSQGSGNTIYF
TGCGCCAGCAGCTCCCAGGGTTCCGGAAACACCATATATTTT
>TRBJ2-3|TRBV11-2|-|-
CASSWTRSGRTDTQYF
TGTGCCAGCAGCTGGACGAGAAGCGGACGCACAGATACGCAGTATTTT
>TRBJ1-1|TRBV10-3|-|TRBD1
CATCKQGMERNTEAFF
TGTGCCACCTGCAAACAGGGGATGGAACGTAACACTGAAGCTTTCTTT
>TRBJ2-6|TRBV2|-|-
CASSEMRGFSGANVLTF
TGTGCCAGCAGTGAGATGCGAGGGTTCTCTGGGGCCAACGTCCTGACTTTC
>TRBJ2-7|TRBV11-3|-|TRBD1
CASSPGQGYEQYF
TGTGCCAGCAGCCCCGGACAGGGCTACGAGCAGTACTTC